Here is one TCR beta chain with its context. The antigen is not known. V gave up 0 bases and J gave up 8 bases; unmatched junction bases: 13. CDR1 is SGHRS and CDR2 is YFSETQ in the germline V gene. This CDR3 contains 17 residues. The authors divided CD4+ cells into CD45RA+ naive and CD45RA-negative memory subsets. This entry comes from a study of shared clonotypes between healthy human individuals. Findings and caveats of the study: Estimated richness was generally greater in naive than memory subsets.

Using immunoSEQ multiplex PCR, the repertoire was profiled, and TCRdb retains in-frame clones only, with some absent. This table has around 510,000 clones, 90% to 97% appearing once. The rearrangement joins TRBV5-1 to TRBJ1-4, with TRBD1 matching over 7 bases. What was sequenced was naive CD4+ T cells sorted from blood. Specified subset: CD45RA+ positively selected. The origin of this receptor is a woman aged 25-40 years in good health. The CDR3 spells CASSLANADRAGEKLFF. The CDR3 DNA sequence: TGCGCCAGCAGCTTGGCCAACGCAGACAGGGCTGGCGAAAAACTGTTTTTT.